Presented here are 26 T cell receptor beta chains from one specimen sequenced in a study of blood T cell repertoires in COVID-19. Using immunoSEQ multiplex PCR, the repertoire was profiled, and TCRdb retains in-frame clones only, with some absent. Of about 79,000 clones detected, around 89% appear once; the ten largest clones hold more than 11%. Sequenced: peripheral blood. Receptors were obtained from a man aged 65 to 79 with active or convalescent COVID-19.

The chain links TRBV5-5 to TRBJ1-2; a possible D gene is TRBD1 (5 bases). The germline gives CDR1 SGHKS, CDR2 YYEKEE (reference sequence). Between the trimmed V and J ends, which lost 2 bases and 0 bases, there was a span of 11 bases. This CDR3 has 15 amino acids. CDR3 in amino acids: CASSFNFRANYGYTF. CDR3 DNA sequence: TGTGCCAGCAGCTTCAATTTCAGGGCTAACTATGGCTACACCTTC.

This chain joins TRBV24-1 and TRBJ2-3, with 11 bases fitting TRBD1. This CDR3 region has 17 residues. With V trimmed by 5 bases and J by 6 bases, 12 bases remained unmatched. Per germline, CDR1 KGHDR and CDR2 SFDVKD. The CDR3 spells CATSGWDRGSDRDTQYF. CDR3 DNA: TGTGCCACCAGTGGTTGGGACAGGGGGTCGGATCGGGATACGCAGTATTTT.

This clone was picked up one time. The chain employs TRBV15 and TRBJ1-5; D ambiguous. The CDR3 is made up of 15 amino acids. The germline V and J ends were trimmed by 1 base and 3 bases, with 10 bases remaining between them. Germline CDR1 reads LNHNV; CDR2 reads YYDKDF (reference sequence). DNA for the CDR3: TGTGCCACCAGCAGAGTGGGAGGTTCCAATCAGCCCCAGCATTTT. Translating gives CATSRVGGSNQPQHF. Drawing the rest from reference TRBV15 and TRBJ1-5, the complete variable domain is DAMVIQNPRYQVTQFGKPVTLSCSQTLNHNVMYWYQQKSSQAPKLLFHYYDKDFNNEADTPDNFQSRRPNTSFCFLDIRSPGLGDTAMYLCATSRVGGSNQPQHFGDGTRLSIL.

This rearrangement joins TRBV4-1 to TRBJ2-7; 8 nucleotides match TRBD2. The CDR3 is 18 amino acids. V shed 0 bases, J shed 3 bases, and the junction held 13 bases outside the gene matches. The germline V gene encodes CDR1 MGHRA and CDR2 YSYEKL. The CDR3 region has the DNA TGCGCCAGCAGCCAAGAGGTCGCGTTTAGCGGGATTAACTACGAGCAGTACTTC. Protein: CASSQEVAFSGINYEQYF.

CDR3 DNA: TGTGCCAGCAGCTTAACCCGGGACTACGAGCAGTACTTC. Residues: CASSLTRDYEQYF. The chain uses TRBV7-2 and TRBJ2-7, with D possibly matching TRBD2 (5 bases). V was pared by 2 bases and J by 3 bases, with 8 bases between. Germline CDR1 and CDR2: SGHTA and FQGNSA. This CDR3 has 13 amino acids. Combining the CDR3 with reference TRBV7-2 and TRBJ2-7 gives the whole variable domain GAGVSQSPSNKVTEKGKDVELRCDPISGHTALYWYRQSLGQGLEFLIYFQGNSAPDKSGLPSDRFSAERTGGSVSTLTIQRTQQEDSAVYLCASSLTRDYEQYFGPGTRLTVT.

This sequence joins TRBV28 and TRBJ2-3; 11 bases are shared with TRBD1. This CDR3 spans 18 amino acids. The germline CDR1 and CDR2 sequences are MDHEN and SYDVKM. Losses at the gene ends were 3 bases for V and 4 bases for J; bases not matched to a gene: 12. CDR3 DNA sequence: TGTGCCAGCAGTTTCGCAGGGGACAGGGGGACTAGCTCAGATACGCAGTATTTT. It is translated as CASSFAGDRGTSSDTQYF. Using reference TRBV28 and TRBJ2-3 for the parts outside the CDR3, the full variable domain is DVKVTQSSRYLVKRTGEKVFLECVQDMDHENMFWYRQDPGLGLRLIYFSYDVKMKEKGDIPEGYSVSREKKERFSLILESASTNQTSMYLCASSFAGDRGTSSDTQYFGPGTRLTVL.

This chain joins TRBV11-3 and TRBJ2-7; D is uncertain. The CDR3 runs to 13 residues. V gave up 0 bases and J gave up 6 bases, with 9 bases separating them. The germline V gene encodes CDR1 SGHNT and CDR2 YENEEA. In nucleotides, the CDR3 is TGTGCCAGCAGCTTAGATAACGCAGGCGAGCAGTACTTC. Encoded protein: CASSLDNAGEQYF.

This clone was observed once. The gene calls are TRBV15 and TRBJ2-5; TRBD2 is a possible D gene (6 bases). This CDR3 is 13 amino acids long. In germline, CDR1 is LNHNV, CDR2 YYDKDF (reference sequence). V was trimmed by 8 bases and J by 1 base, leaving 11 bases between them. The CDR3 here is CATGRGGQETQYF. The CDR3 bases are TGTGCCACCGGGCGGGGCGGCCAAGAGACCCAGTACTTC.

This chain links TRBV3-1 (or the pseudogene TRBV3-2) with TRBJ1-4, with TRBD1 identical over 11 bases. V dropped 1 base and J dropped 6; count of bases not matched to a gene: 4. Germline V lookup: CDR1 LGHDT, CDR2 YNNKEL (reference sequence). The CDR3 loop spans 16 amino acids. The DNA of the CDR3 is TGTGCCAGCAGCCAAGCCGGACAGGGGGCAGATGAAAAACTGTTTTTT. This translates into CASSQAGQGADEKLFF.

CDR3 DNA: TGTGCCTGGGGGGTAGGGGCTGGAAACACCATATATTTT. Its translation: CAWGVGAGNTIYF. V and J are TRBV30 and TRBJ1-3; D perhaps matches TRBD1 (5 bases). V dropped 5 bases and J dropped 2 bases, with 10 bases sitting between them. In germline, CDR1 is GTSNPN, CDR2 SVGIG (reference sequence). The CDR3 totals 13 residues.

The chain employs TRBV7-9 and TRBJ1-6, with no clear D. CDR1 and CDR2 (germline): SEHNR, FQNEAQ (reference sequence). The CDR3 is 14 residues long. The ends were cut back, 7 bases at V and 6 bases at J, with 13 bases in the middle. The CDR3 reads CASTLEGRNSPLHF. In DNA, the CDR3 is TGTGCCAGCACTCTGGAGGGCCGTAATTCACCCCTCCACTTT.

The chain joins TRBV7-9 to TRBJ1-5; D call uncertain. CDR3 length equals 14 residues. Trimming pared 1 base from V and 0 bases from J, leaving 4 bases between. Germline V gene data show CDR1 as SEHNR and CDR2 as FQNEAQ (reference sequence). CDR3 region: CASSLGLSNQPQHF. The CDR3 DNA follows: TGTGCCAGCAGCTTAGGACTTAGCAATCAGCCCCAGCATTTT. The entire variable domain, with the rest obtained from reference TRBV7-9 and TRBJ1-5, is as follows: DTGVSQNPRHKITKRGQNVTFRCDPISEHNRLYWYRQTLGQGPEFLTYFQNEAQLEKSRLLSDRFSAERPKGSFSTLEIQRTEQGDSAMYLCASSLGLSNQPQHFGDGTRLSIL.

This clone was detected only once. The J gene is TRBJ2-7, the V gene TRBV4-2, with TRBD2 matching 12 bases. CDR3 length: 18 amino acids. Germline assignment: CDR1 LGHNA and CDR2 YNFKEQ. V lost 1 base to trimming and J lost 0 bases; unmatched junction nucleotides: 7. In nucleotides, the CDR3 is TGTGCCAGCAGCCAAGTCGGGACTAGCGGGTCAATCTCCTACGAGCAGTACTTC. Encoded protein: CASSQVGTSGSISYEQYF.

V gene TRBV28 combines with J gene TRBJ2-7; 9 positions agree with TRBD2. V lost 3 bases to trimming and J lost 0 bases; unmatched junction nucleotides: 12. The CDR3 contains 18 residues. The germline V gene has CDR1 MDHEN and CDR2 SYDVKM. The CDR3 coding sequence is TGTGCCAGCAGTTTTGAGTACTCCTCTAGCGGGGTCTCCTACGAGCAGTACTTC. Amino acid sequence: CASSFEYSSSGVSYEQYF.

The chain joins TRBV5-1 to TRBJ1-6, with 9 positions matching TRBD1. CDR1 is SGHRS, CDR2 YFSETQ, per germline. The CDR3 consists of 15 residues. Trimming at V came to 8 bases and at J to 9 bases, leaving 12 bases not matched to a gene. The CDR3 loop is CASLNGDRAISPLHF. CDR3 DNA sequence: TGCGCCAGTCTGAACGGGGACAGGGCGATTTCACCCCTCCACTTT. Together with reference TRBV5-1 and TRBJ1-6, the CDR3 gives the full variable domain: KAGVTQTPRYLIKTRGQQVTLSCSPISGHRSVSWYQQTPGQGLQFLFEYFSETQRNKGNFPGRFSGRQFSNSRSEMNVSTLELGDSALYLCASLNGDRAISPLHFGNGTRLTVT.

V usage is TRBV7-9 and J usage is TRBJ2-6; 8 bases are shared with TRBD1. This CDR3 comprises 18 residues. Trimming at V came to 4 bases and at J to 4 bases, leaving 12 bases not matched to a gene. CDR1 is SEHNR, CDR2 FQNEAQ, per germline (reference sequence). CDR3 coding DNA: TGTGCCAGCAGCTCGGAAATTGGACAGGGTCCGGGGGCCAACGTCCTGACTTTC. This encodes CASSSEIGQGPGANVLTF.

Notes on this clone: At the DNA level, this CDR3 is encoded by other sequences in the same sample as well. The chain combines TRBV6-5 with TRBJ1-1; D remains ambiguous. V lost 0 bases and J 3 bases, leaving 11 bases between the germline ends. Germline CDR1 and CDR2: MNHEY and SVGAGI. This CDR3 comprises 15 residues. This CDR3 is CASSYSRVGDTEAFF. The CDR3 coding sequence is TGTGCCAGCAGTTACTCCCGGGTTGGTGACACTGAAGCTTTCTTT.

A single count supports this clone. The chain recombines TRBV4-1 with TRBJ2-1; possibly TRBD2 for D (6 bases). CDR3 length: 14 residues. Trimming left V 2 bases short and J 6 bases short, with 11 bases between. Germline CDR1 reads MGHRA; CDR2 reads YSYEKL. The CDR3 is CASSQPTRANEQFF. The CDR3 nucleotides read TGCGCCAGCAGCCAACCGACTAGGGCCAATGAGCAGTTCTTC.

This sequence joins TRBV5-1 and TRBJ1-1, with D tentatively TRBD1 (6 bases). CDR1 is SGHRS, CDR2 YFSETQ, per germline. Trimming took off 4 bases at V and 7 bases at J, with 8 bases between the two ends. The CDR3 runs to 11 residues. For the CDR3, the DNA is TGCGCCAGCAGCGCACAGGGTGAAGCTTTCTTT. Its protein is CASSAQGEAFF. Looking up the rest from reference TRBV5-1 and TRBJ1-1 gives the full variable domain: KAGVTQTPRYLIKTRGQQVTLSCSPISGHRSVSWYQQTPGQGLQFLFEYFSETQRNKGNFPGRFSGRQFSNSRSEMNVSTLELGDSALYLCASSAQGEAFFGQGTRLTVV.

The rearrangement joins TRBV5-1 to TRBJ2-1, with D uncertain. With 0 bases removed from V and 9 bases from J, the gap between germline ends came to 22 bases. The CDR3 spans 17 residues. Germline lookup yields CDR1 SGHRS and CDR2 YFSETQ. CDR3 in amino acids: CASSLARFRTNGPEQFF. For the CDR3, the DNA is TGCGCCAGCAGCTTGGCCAGGTTCAGAACGAACGGCCCTGAGCAGTTCTTC. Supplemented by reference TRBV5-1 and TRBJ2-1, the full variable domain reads KAGVTQTPRYLIKTRGQQVTLSCSPISGHRSVSWYQQTPGQGLQFLFEYFSETQRNKGNFPGRFSGRQFSNSRSEMNVSTLELGDSALYLCASSLARFRTNGPEQFFGPGTRLTVL.

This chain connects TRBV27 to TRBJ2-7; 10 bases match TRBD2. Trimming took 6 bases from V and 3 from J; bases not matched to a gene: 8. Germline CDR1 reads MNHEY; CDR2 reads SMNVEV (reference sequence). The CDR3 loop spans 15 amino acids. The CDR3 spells CASSHSSGSLYEQYF. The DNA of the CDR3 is TGTGCCAGCAGCCATTCTAGCGGGAGTCTCTACGAGCAGTACTTC.

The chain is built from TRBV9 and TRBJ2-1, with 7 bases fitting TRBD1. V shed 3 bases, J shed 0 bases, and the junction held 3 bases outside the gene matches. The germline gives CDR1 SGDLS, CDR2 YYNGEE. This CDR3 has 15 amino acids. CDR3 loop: CASSGGQISYNEQFF. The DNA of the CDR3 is TGTGCCAGCAGCGGGGGACAGATCTCCTACAATGAGCAGTTCTTC.

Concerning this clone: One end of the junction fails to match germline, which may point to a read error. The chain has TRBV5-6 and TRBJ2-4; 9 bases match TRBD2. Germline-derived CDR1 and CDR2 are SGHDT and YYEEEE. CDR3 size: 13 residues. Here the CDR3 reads CASSLVSTSGAHF. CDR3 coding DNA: TGTGCCAGCAGCTTGGTCTCGACTAGCGGCGCGCACTTC.

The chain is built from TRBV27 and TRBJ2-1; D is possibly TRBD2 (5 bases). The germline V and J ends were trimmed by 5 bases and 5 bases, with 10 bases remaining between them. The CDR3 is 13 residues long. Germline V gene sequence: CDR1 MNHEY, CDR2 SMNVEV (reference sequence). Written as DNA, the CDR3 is TGTGCCAGCAGTCCGGAGGAGAACAATGAGCAGTTCTTC. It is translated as CASSPEENNEQFF.

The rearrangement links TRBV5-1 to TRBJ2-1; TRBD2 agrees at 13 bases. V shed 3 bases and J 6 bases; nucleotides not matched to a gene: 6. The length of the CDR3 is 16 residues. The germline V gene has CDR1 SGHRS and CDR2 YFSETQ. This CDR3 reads CASSSGTSGRANEQFF. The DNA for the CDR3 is TGCGCCAGCAGCTCCGGAACTAGCGGGAGGGCCAATGAGCAGTTCTTC.

CDR3 amino acids: CASSYRRHGQDIQYF. The DNA of the CDR3 is TGTGCCAGCAGCTACCGCCGTCACGGCCAGGACATTCAGTACTTC. The chain joins TRBV7-2 to TRBJ2-4; D not resolved. Germline-derived CDR1 and CDR2 are SGHTA and FQGNSA. This CDR3 is built from 15 residues. V lost 4 bases, J lost 8 bases, and 18 bases lay in between.